A single sample gave rise to the 8 T cell receptor beta chains below, sequenced in a study of tumor-infiltrating lymphocytes in oesophageal squamous cell carcinoma. In TCRdb, the PCR reads were re-called with MiXCR into one record per CDR3 protein. The sample consists of over 13,000 distinct CDR3 sequences, around 48% of them appearing once. The material sequenced was esophageal tumor tissue. Receptors originate from a male donor with esophageal squamous cell carcinoma.

The V and J genes are TRBV10-3 and TRBJ1-1; D not certain. The CDR3 has 13 amino acids. Trimming left V 3 bases short and J 3 bases short, with 8 bases between. Looked up from germline, CDR1 is ENHRY and CDR2 is SYGVKD. The CDR3 nucleotides are TGTGCCATCAGTGAATATGGGGACACTGAAGCTTTCTTT. This encodes CAISEYGDTEAFF.

This chain connects TRBV28 to TRBJ1-2, with D perhaps TRBD1 (5 bases). The ends were cut back, 3 bases at V and 1 base at J, with 12 bases in the middle. Per germline, CDR1 MDHEN and CDR2 SYDVKM. The CDR3 runs 15 residues. The CDR3 region is CASSLWQGINYGYTF. In DNA, the CDR3 is TGTGCCAGCAGTTTGTGGCAGGGAATTAACTATGGCTACACCTTC.

This clonotype appeared a few times. The CDR3 ends on some other residue instead of the conserved phenylalanine or tryptophan, so this is likely a read error. No DNA is shown, since the ends of the CDR3 on it are uncertain; the CDR3 is the one TCRdb lists. The chain recombines TRBV11-1 with TRBJ2-3; TRBD2 reflects the table's D call only, with no check against the DNA. CDR1 SGHAT and CDR2 FQDESV come from the germline V gene (reference sequence). The CDR3 is 18 amino acids in total, end residues counted. The CDR3 is CASSLGSYSSYNEQFFGP.

The gene calls are TRBV7-4 and TRBJ2-4; D is perhaps TRBD1 (6 bases). The end of the DNA fits TRBJ2-7 better, so the J call may be wrong. Germline V gene data show CDR1 as SGHVT and CDR2 as SQSDAQ. The CDR3 has 15 residues. In DNA form, the CDR3 reads TGTGCCAGCAGGCCATCGGACAGCAGTTCCTACGAGCAGTACTTC. It yields the protein CASRPSDSSSYEQYF.

About this clonotype: The final CDR3 position lacks the conserved phenylalanine or tryptophan, pointing to a likely read error. The DNA is omitted, as the CDR3 cannot be located on it reliably, and the CDR3 follows TCRdb's listing. The V call is TRBV11-2, the J call TRBJ2-3; the table's D call, TRBD1, has no DNA check behind it. Looked up from germline, CDR1 is SGHAT and CDR2 is FQNNGV. From its first to its last residue, the CDR3 has 18 amino acids. The CDR3 spells CASSLGGGQGYYGYTFGP.

The chain employs TRBV12-3 or TRBV12-4 and TRBJ2-6; 8 bases match TRBD2. The CDR3 has 15 residues. V shed 3 bases, J shed 2 bases, and the junction held 0 bases outside the gene matches. In nucleotides, the CDR3 is TGTGCCAGCAGTTTCGGGAGGGCTGGGGCCAACGTCCTGACTTTC. Amino acids: CASSFGRAGANVLTF.

By its share, this clonotype is medium-sized. V usage is TRBV28 and J usage is TRBJ2-7, with D tentatively TRBD1 (6 bases). V was pared by 1 base and J by 4 bases, with 14 bases between. CDR1 and CDR2 (germline): MDHEN, SYDVKM. This CDR3 is built from 15 residues. The CDR3: CASSLSSNRAYEQYF. The DNA of the CDR3 is TGTGCCAGCAGTTTATCGTCTAACAGGGCGTACGAGCAGTACTTC.

This CDR3 is CASSLGSGDSEQYF. The CDR3 nucleotides read TGTGCCAGCAGCTTAGGGTCCGGGGACTCGGAGCAGTACTTC. The rearrangement links TRBV7-2 to TRBJ2-1; tentatively, D is TRBD2 (6 bases). The closer fit of TRBJ2-7 to the DNA end suggests the J call may be wrong. There are 14 residues in the CDR3. Germline V gene sequence: CDR1 SGHTA, CDR2 FQGNSA.